A selection of T cell receptor beta chains follows, all from one sample in a study of cytomegalovirus exposure and HLA in healthy donors. Profiling relied on immunoSEQ multiplex PCR, and the TCRdb table lists in-frame clones only, not all of them. The table shows 200,000 to 250,000 clones, with approximately 80% occurring only once. The sample was PBMCs. The receptors derive from a girl between 10 and 17 years old in good health and CMV-seronegative. The CDR3 runs from the conserved cysteine through the conserved F or W. The D gene is left open where the match is weak. Clone size appears in some rows only: once, few, many, or a class for an expanded clone.

size	V	D	J	CDR3	DNA
-	TRBV28	-	TRBJ1-1	CASSTGWMDTEAFF	TGTGCCAGCAGTACAGGGTGGATGGACACTGAAGCTTTCTTT
-	TRBV7-2	-	TRBJ1-6	CASSLSAGDSPLHF	TGTGCCAGCAGCTTATCCGCAGGGGATTCACCCCTCCACTTT
-	TRBV7-9	TRBD1	TRBJ1-4	CASSSTSETGNEKLFF	TGTGCCAGCAGCTCCACGTCTGAGACAGGGAATGAAAAACTGTTTTTT
-	TRBV18	-	TRBJ1-5	CASSPLGGGDQPQHF	TGTGCCAGCTCCCCCCTGGGGGGAGGGGATCAGCCCCAGCATTTT
-	TRBV6-5	-	TRBJ2-3	CASRTAGITDTQYF	TGTGCCAGCAGAACGGCAGGGATCACAGATACGCAGTATTTT
-	TRBV27	TRBD2	TRBJ2-7	CASSLSAGGSYEQYF	TGTGCCAGCAGTTTGTCGGCGGGGGGATCCTACGAGCAGTACTTC
-	TRBV4-1	TRBD2	TRBJ2-3	CASSRTSGSTDTQYF	TGCGCCAGCAGCCGGACTAGCGGTAGCACAGATACGCAGTATTTT
once	TRBV6-6	-	TRBJ2-3	CASGVTGRTDTQYF	TGTGCCAGCGGTGTGACAGGGAGGACAGATACGCAGTATTTT
-	TRBV6-1	TRBD2	TRBJ2-3	CASSGTSGRFPDTQYF	TGTGCCAGCAGTGGCACTAGCGGGAGGTTCCCGGATACGCAGTATTTT
-	TRBV2	TRBD1	TRBJ1-2	CASSEARGQGALGYYGYTF	TGTGCCAGCAGTGAAGCTCGGGGACAGGGGGCCCTAGGCTACTATGGCTACACCTTC
once	TRBV28	TRBD1	TRBJ2-7	CASSGDSYEQYF	TGTGCCAGCAGTGGGGACAGCTACGAGCAGTACTTC
once	TRBV7-8	-	TRBJ2-6	CASSLARGANVLTF	TGTGCCAGCAGCTTAGCGCGGGGGGCCAACGTCCTGACTTTC
-	TRBV9	-	TRBJ2-7	CASSVAPVANEQYF	TGTGCCAGCAGCGTAGCGCCAGTGGCAAACGAGCAGTACTTC
-	TRBV4-1	TRBD1	TRBJ1-2	CASSILSTGDYGYTF	TGCGCCAGCAGCATACTTTCAACAGGGGACTATGGCTACACCTTC
-	TRBV5-1	TRBD2	TRBJ2-3	CASSLALAGLTDTQYF	TGCGCCAGCAGCTTGGCGCTAGCGGGACTCACAGATACGCAGTATTTT
-	TRBV5-8	TRBD1	TRBJ1-1	CASSFRGGAEAFF	TGTGCCAGCAGCTTTAGAGGGGGCGCTGAAGCTTTCTTT
-	TRBV30	TRBD1	TRBJ2-3	CAWSVGTASTDTQYF	TGTGCCTGGAGTGTCGGGACAGCTAGCACAGATACGCAGTATTTT
-	TRBV27	-	TRBJ1-6	CASNRSGNSPLHF	TGTGCCAGCAACCGGAGCGGGAATTCACCCCTCCACTTT
-	TRBV7-9	TRBD1	TRBJ1-1	CASSTQGTVNTEAFF	TGTGCCAGCAGCACCCAAGGGACAGTGAACACTGAAGCTTTCTTT
-	TRBV2	TRBD1	TRBJ1-5	CASSEGQGDQPQHF	TGTGCCAGCAGTGAGGGACAGGGCGACCAGCCCCAGCATTTT
-	TRBV6-5	-	TRBJ1-6	CASSYLQGYNSPLHF	TGTGCCAGCAGTTACCTACAGGGCTATAATTCACCCCTCCACTTT
-	TRBV7-3	-	TRBJ2-2	CASSLSPGDGELFF	TGTGCCAGCAGCTTAAGCCCAGGGGACGGGGAGCTGTTTTTT
-	TRBV2	-	TRBJ1-5	CASSEAGGAGMPQHF	TGTGCCAGCAGTGAAGCGGGAGGGGCTGGTATGCCCCAGCATTTT
-	TRBV4-2	-	TRBJ2-3	CASSQAIDTQYF	TGTGCCAGCAGCCAAGCCATCGATACGCAGTATTTT
-	TRBV18	-	TRBJ2-3	CASSRFGTHEKSDTQYF	TGTGCCAGCTCACGATTCGGGACACATGAGAAATCAGATACGCAGTATTTT